The 24 T cell receptor beta chains reported below all come from one sample, sequenced in a study of blood T cell repertoires in COVID-19. Libraries were prepared by immunoSEQ multiplex PCR; TCRdb keeps only in-frame clonotypes and omits some of them. Among roughly 43,000 clones listed, roughly four fifths were seen once. Specimen: peripheral blood. Receptors originate from a woman aged 55-69 years with acute or convalescent COVID-19.

This CDR3 is CASAKTSRDTQYF. CDR3 bases: TGTGCCAGCGCAAAGACATCGCGAGATACGCAGTATTTT. V is TRBV27 and J is TRBJ2-3, with D hard to call. This CDR3 spans 13 amino acids. Germline CDR1 is MNHEY and CDR2 is SMNVEV (reference sequence). The V end lost 8 bases, the J end lost 5 bases, and 14 bases lay between the germline ends.

This clone was recorded only once. This rearrangement joins TRBV5-5 to TRBJ1-4, with D possibly TRBD1 on 6 matching bases. Germline lookup yields CDR1 SGHKS and CDR2 YYEKEE (reference sequence). Deletions cut 5 bases from V and 8 bases from J, with 16 bases between. This CDR3 is built from 14 residues. CDR3 sequence (DNA): TGTGCCAGCAGGGACCCGGGCACAGGGGAAAAACTGTTTTTT. Residues: CASRDPGTGEKLFF.

The chain has TRBV7-2 and TRBJ1-1; D perhaps matches TRBD1 (6 bases). V was shortened by 3 bases and J by 4 bases, with 9 bases between the two germline ends. Per the germline V gene, CDR1 is SGHTA and CDR2 is FQGNSA. The CDR3 runs 13 residues. DNA for the CDR3: TGTGCCAGCAGCTTTACGACAGGCACTGAAGCTTTCTTT. It is translated as CASSFTTGTEAFF. Complete variable domain (other parts from reference TRBV7-2 and TRBJ1-1): GAGVSQSPSNKVTEKGKDVELRCDPISGHTALYWYRQSLGQGLEFLIYFQGNSAPDKSGLPSDRFSAERTGGSVSTLTIQRTQQEDSAVYLCASSFTTGTEAFFGQGTRLTVV.

This clone has a handful of counts. The V gene is TRBV6-2 or TRBV6-3, the J gene TRBJ2-3; weak D call: TRBD1 (6 bases). Deletions cut 0 bases from V and 2 bases from J, with 12 bases between. The CDR3 sequence is 16 residues long. Germline V gene data show CDR1 as MNHEY and CDR2 as SVGEGT. The CDR3 DNA reads as TGTGCCAGCAGTTACTCGAGGACAGAGAACACAGATACGCAGTATTTT. Translation: CASSYSRTENTDTQYF.

This chain connects TRBV9 to TRBJ2-7; D unresolved. From germline, CDR1 is SGDLS and CDR2 YYNGEE. This CDR3 comprises 14 residues. Deletions cut 4 bases from V and 0 bases from J, with 11 bases between. The CDR3 sequence: CASSPKLSSYEQYF. CDR3 coding DNA: TGTGCCAGCAGCCCCAAACTAAGCTCCTACGAGCAGTACTTC.

There are a few counts of this clone. The rearrangement joins TRBV19 to TRBJ2-1; 7 nucleotides match TRBD1. Germline V gene sequence: CDR1 LNHDA, CDR2 SQIVND (reference sequence). This CDR3 region has 15 residues. Trimming at V came to 7 bases and at J to 3 bases, leaving 9 bases not matched to a gene. CDR3 DNA: TGTGCCAGTACCCAGGGACAGAGACTCTACAATGAGCAGTTCTTC. Translation: CASTQGQRLYNEQFF.

Only a few counts were recorded for this clone. This chain links TRBV19 with TRBJ1-5; 8 positions agree with TRBD1. Trimming at V came to 5 bases and at J to 9 bases, leaving 9 bases not matched to a gene. The CDR3 loop spans 14 amino acids. Germline V gene lookup returns CDR1 LNHDA and CDR2 SQIVND (reference sequence). CDR3 amino acids: CASSPPRGRGPQHF. The CDR3 bases are TGTGCCAGTAGTCCACCCAGGGGGCGCGGGCCCCAGCATTTT.

The chain joins TRBV7-2 to TRBJ2-7, with 10 nucleotides matching TRBD2. The germline V gene has CDR1 SGHTA and CDR2 FQGNSA. V shed 8 bases, J shed 6 bases, and the junction held 7 bases outside the gene matches. This CDR3 comprises 13 residues. The CDR3 DNA reads TGTGCCAGCCTAAGCGGGGGGGCCGGCGAGCAGTACTTC. This encodes CASLSGGAGEQYF.

The J gene is TRBJ2-1, the V gene TRBV24-1, with a tentative D call TRBD1 (6 bases). Trimming shortened V by 2 bases and J by 10 bases, and 8 bases separated the two germline ends. The length of the CDR3 is 12 residues. Per germline, CDR1 KGHDR and CDR2 SFDVKD. The CDR3 reads CATSDSGEEQFF. The CDR3, as DNA: TGTGCCACCAGTGATTCAGGGGAAGAGCAGTTCTTC.

The chain's CDR3 is CAWSTGQNTEAFF. The CDR3 DNA reads as TGTGCCTGGAGTACAGGACAGAACACTGAAGCTTTCTTT. This chain uses TRBV30 with TRBJ1-1, with a tentative D call TRBD1 (5 bases). Germline CDR1 is GTSNPN and CDR2 is SVGIG (reference sequence). This CDR3 comprises 13 residues. V was shortened by 2 bases and J by 1 base, with 8 bases between the two germline ends.

The V gene is TRBV9, the J gene TRBJ1-2, with D unclear. From germline, CDR1 is SGDLS and CDR2 YYNGEE. Trimming removed 0 bases from V and 8 bases from J, with 17 bases in between. The CDR3 has 15 residues. The CDR3 nucleotides are TGTGCCAGCAGCGTAGAGGAGGGCGTCCCCGCGGGCTACACCTTC. The encoded protein is CASSVEEGVPAGYTF.

The rearrangement uses TRBV2 and TRBJ1-6, with D perhaps TRBD1 (5 bases). This CDR3 has 15 residues. Germline CDR1 SNHLY, CDR2 FYNNEI. V was pared by 6 bases and J by 5 bases, with 14 bases between. This CDR3 is CASRKGIRDNSPLHF. DNA of the CDR3: TGTGCCAGCAGGAAGGGGATAAGGGATAATTCACCCCTCCACTTT. Full variable domain (rest looked up from reference TRBV2 and TRBJ1-6): EPEVTQTPSHQVTQMGQEVILRCVPISNHLYFYWYRQILGQKVEFLVSFYNNEISEKSEIFDDQFSVERPDGSNFTLKIRSTKLEDSAMYFCASRKGIRDNSPLHFGNGTRLTVT.

This clone has only a few counts. The V call is TRBV7-9, the J call TRBJ2-3; TRBD1 aligns across 7 bases. The CDR3 extends over 15 amino acids. The trim removed 5 bases at V and 1 base at J, leaving 6 bases unmatched. CDR1 is SEHNR, CDR2 FQNEAQ, per germline (reference sequence). CDR3 sequence reads: CASSLNTGGTDTQYF. CDR3 sequence (DNA): TGTGCCAGCAGCCTAAATACAGGGGGCACAGATACGCAGTATTTT.

This clone is a singleton in its sample. The chain combines TRBV6-1 with TRBJ1-5; D unclear. Germline CDR1 and CDR2: MNHNS and SASEGT. V lost 2 bases and J 5 bases, leaving 10 bases between the germline ends. This CDR3 spans 14 amino acids. CDR3 residues: CASSEITPDQPQHF. The CDR3 nucleotides read TGTGCCAGCAGTGAAATAACCCCAGATCAGCCCCAGCATTTT.

This chain joins TRBV6-5 and TRBJ1-2, with D perhaps TRBD1 (5 bases). Between the trimmed V and J ends, which lost 6 bases and 5 bases, there was a span of 16 bases. CDR1 and CDR2 (germline): MNHEY, SVGAGI. The CDR3 length is 14 residues. CDR3 sequence reads: CASSGGREGYGYTF. The CDR3, as DNA: TGTGCCAGCAGCGGGGGGAGGGAGGGGTATGGCTACACCTTC.

This clone was counted only a few times. The CDR3 sequence is CASSPQVFGQGDGYTF. CDR3 coding DNA: TGCGCCAGCAGCCCGCAAGTCTTCGGACAGGGTGATGGCTACACCTTC. This chain joins TRBV4-3 and TRBJ1-2; 8 bases match TRBD1. The CDR3 totals 16 residues. Germline V CDR1 and CDR2: LGHNA, YSLEER. J lost 6 bases, V lost 4 bases, and 13 bases had no gene match.

This clone has a single count. J is TRBJ1-2 and V is TRBV6-5, with 7 bases matching TRBD1. CDR3 length equals 13 residues. The J segment lost 2 bases and the V segment lost 8 bases, leaving 5 bases of the junction unmatched. Germline V lookup: CDR1 MNHEY, CDR2 SVGAGI. CDR3 loop: CASHIRGNYGYTF. The CDR3 bases are TGTGCCAGCCATATCAGGGGGAACTATGGCTACACCTTC.

This chain joins TRBV9 and TRBJ2-5; D may be TRBD1 (6 bases). The CDR3 covers 14 residues. V lost 0 bases, J lost 1 base, and 7 bases lay in between. From germline, CDR1 is SGDLS and CDR2 YYNGEE. Here the CDR3 DNA reads TGTGCCAGCAGCGTAGGACAGGTCCAAGAGACCCAGTACTTC. Translation: CASSVGQVQETQYF.

The chain recombines TRBV30 with TRBJ1-1; tentative D call: TRBD1 (6 bases). The CDR3 has 12 amino acids. Germline lookup yields CDR1 GTSNPN and CDR2 SVGIG (reference sequence). The V and J ends lost 7 bases and 0 bases respectively, with 9 bases between them. CDR3 bases: TGTGCCTCGACAGGTATGAACACTGAAGCTTTCTTT. Residues: CASTGMNTEAFF.

The J gene is TRBJ1-6, the V gene TRBV18, with a weak D call TRBD1 (5 bases). CDR1 KGHSH and CDR2 LQKENI come from the germline V gene. The ends were cut back, 4 bases at V and 9 bases at J, with 10 bases in the middle. The CDR3 runs to 13 residues. Here the CDR3 reads CASSQDNRSPLHF. The CDR3 DNA is TGTGCCAGCTCACAGGACAACCGTTCACCCCTCCACTTT.

The chain joins TRBV19 to TRBJ2-3, with 11 bases fitting TRBD2. Germline lookup yields CDR1 LNHDA and CDR2 SQIVND (reference sequence). With V trimmed by 5 bases and J by 0 bases, 4 bases remained unmatched. The CDR3 runs 16 residues. The CDR3 DNA is TGTGCCAGTAGTGTGACTAGCGGGGCTAGCACAGATACGCAGTATTTT. This translates into CASSVTSGASTDTQYF.

There are a few counts of this clone. The chain carries TRBV5-8 and TRBJ1-6; 12 nucleotides match TRBD1. The CDR3 covers 16 residues. From germline, CDR1 is SGHTS and CDR2 YDEGEE. V shed 5 bases, J shed 9 bases, and the junction held 9 bases outside the gene matches. The CDR3 DNA is TGTGCCAGCAGATTCCCCGGGACAGGGGGCAGTTCACCCCTCCACTTT. This gives the protein CASRFPGTGGSSPLHF.

The chain recombines TRBV3-1 (or the pseudogene TRBV3-2) with TRBJ1-2; the D is unclear. Germline V CDR1 and CDR2: LGHDT, YNNKEL (reference sequence). This CDR3 has 14 amino acids. The ends were cut back, 1 base at V and 8 bases at J, with 14 bases in the middle. CDR3 region: CASSQVGSSEGYTF. CDR3 bases: TGTGCCAGCAGCCAAGTGGGCAGCTCTGAAGGCTACACCTTC.

The CDR3 DNA follows: TGTGCCAGCTCACCACCGACGGGGGACCGCACAGATACGCAGTATTTT. Protein sequence: CASSPPTGDRTDTQYF. The gene calls are TRBV18 and TRBJ2-3; perhaps TRBD2 as D (6 bases). Germline loops: CDR1 KGHSH, CDR2 LQKENI. CDR3 size: 16 residues. V was pared by 0 bases and J by 1 base, with 11 bases between.